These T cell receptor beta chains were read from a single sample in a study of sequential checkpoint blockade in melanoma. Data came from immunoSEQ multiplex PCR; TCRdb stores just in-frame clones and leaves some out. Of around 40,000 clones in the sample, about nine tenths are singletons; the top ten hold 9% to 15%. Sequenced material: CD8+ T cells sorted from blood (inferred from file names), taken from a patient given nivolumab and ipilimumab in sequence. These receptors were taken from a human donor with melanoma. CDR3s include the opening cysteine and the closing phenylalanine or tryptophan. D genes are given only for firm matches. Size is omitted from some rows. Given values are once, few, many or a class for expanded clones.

CDR3: CASSMGQGGQPQHF
D: TRBD1
V: TRBV19
size: -

CDR3: CASSFDRAEAFF
D: -
V: TRBV5-6
size: -

CDR3: CASGQGENTGELFF
D: TRBD1
V: TRBV9
size: -

CDR3: CASSFGGGGYEQYF
D: -
V: TRBV5-1
size: -

CDR3: CASSLKGRSFFGDYGYTF
D: -
V: TRBV27
size: -

CDR3: CASSLGGAGANVLTF
D: -
V: TRBV27
size: -

CDR3: CASSLDRGFIYEQYF
D: TRBD1
V: TRBV7-3
size: once

CDR3: CASSVGTGTSNQPQHF
D: TRBD1
V: TRBV9
size: once

CDR3: CASSLWVAGKSRTGELFF
D: TRBD2
V: TRBV7-3
size: once

CDR3: CASSRVEGNTGELFF
D: -
V: TRBV19
size: once

CDR3: CASSFEQGGVSNEKLFF
D: TRBD1
V: TRBV7-6
size: -

CDR3: CASSLNVRDRANYGYTF
D: TRBD1
V: TRBV27
size: once

CDR3: CASSIGGRTGTGTFGQYF
D: TRBD1
V: TRBV19
size: -

CDR3: CAWSGDSPEQCF
D: TRBD1
V: TRBV30
size: -

CDR3: CASRGSNEQFF
D: -
V: TRBV10-2
size: -

CDR3: CASSLGGRTQRWTEAFF
D: -
V: TRBV7-2
size: -

CDR3: CASSLGGTGGNTGELFF
D: TRBD1
V: TRBV5-6
size: -

CDR3: CASSIVVSGSYEQYF
D: TRBD2
V: TRBV19
size: -

CDR3: CASSLSGYHEQYF
D: -
V: TRBV5-4
size: -

CDR3: CASSQAGTRIYNEQFF
D: TRBD2
V: TRBV4-3
size: -

CDR3: CASSPGQGNQPQHF
D: TRBD1
V: TRBV5-8
size: few

CDR3: CASSFPLAGNTGELFF
D: TRBD2
V: TRBV28
size: -

CDR3: CASSWGLAVYNEQFF
D: -
V: TRBV27
size: -

CDR3: CASSTPVGGWGNQPQHF
D: -
V: TRBV28
size: -

CDR3: CACTDISSYEQYF
D: -
V: TRBV30
size: -

CDR3: CASSQDRFGRGADTQYF
D: TRBD2
V: TRBV4-3
size: -

CDR3: CASSSPDRDIFVAEAFF
D: -
V: TRBV21-1
size: -

CDR3: CATSRAGTSSRDTQYF
D: TRBD2
V: TRBV15
size: -

CDR3: CASSFSSGPPGGANVLTF
D: TRBD2
V: TRBV27
size: -

CDR3: CASSLLQGASNEKLFF
D: TRBD1
V: TRBV5-1
size: -

CDR3: CASSQSGGGYEPQHF
D: -
V: TRBV4-2
size: few

CDR3: CASSEVNYGYTF
D: -
V: TRBV7-9
size: once

CDR3: CASTAYLSSYNEQFF
D: -
V: TRBV7-9
size: -

CDR3: CASKRLTGTTDIQYF
D: -
V: TRBV2
size: -

CDR3: CASSQGQGSSYEQYF
D: TRBD1
V: TRBV13
size: -

CDR3: CASSQGRLAGANEQFF
D: TRBD2
V: TRBV4-3
size: -

CDR3: CASSLGRGSGGYTF
D: -
V: TRBV7-9
size: -

CDR3: CASSAPGQGVSATQYF
D: TRBD1
V: TRBV28
size: once

CDR3: CASSKGRGRSSYNEQFF
D: -
V: TRBV21-1
size: -

CDR3: CASSLVSPGMNGYTF
D: -
V: TRBV7-2
size: -

CDR3: CASSLPGDYGYTF
D: -
V: TRBV7-9
size: -

CDR3: CASSEEGNQPQHF
D: -
V: TRBV9
size: -

CDR3: CASSSQAAGRMNTEAFF
D: -
V: TRBV11-3
size: -

CDR3: CASSPPTGARVNEQFF
D: TRBD1
V: TRBV7-9
size: -

CDR3: CASSQVTASSYNEQFF
D: -
V: TRBV4-1
size: few

CDR3: CASRRGFSYGYTF
D: -
V: TRBV7-9
size: few

CDR3: CASSLVGGADTQYF
D: TRBD1
V: TRBV7-9
size: -

CDR3: CASSVGQGSTGELFF
D: -
V: TRBV9
size: -

CDR3: CASSLGGFSTDTQYF
D: -
V: TRBV28
size: few

CDR3: CASSYTDRVDTGELFF
D: TRBD1
V: TRBV6-6
size: -

CDR3: CAWLTGLPSGGYTF
D: -
V: TRBV30
size: -

CDR3: CASSWGGGTEAFF
D: -
V: TRBV27
size: -

CDR3: CSALQENTGELFF
D: -
V: TRBV29-1
size: -

CDR3: CASSQTGSNIQYF
D: -
V: TRBV7-3
size: -